This is a list of T cell receptor beta chains from one sample in a study of cytomegalovirus exposure and HLA in healthy donors. Repertoires were generated with immunoSEQ multiplex PCR, while TCRdb's copy carries only in-frame clones and drops some. The sample has approximately 150,000 clones, around 68% seen once; the top ten hold approximately 2.8%. Sequences were obtained from PBMCs. These receptors originate from a woman aged 35 to 49 in good health and CMV-seropositive. Both conserved end residues are part of each CDR3. A D gene is named only where the DNA matches it firmly. Not every row has a clone size; where given, it reads once, few, many or a size class.

TRBJ2-7,NA,TRBV2,NA,TGTGCCAGCGAACTAGGCCTAGTAGATTCAGGCGAGCAGTACTTC,CASELGLVDSGEQYF
TRBJ2-1,NA,TRBV28,TRBD1,TGTGCCAGCAGTCCCAGGGGGCAGGGGCAGTTCTTC,CASSPRGQGQFF
TRBJ2-1,NA,TRBV2,NA,TGTGCCAGCAGTAGTCAACACTCCTACAATGAGCAGTTCTTC,CASSSQHSYNEQFF
TRBJ1-2,NA,TRBV28,NA,TGTGCCAGCAGTTCACCCAGGGGTGGCTACCCCTTC,CASSSPRGGYPF
TRBJ2-7,NA,TRBV6-1,NA,TGTGCCAGCAGTGAAGCGGATGGGGACTTTACCTCCTACGAGCAGTACTTC,CASSEADGDFTSYEQYF
TRBJ2-3,many,TRBV28,TRBD2,TGTGCGTCGGGTCGGGAGGTCGGGGATACGCAGTATTTT,CASGREVGDTQYF
TRBJ2-3,NA,TRBV25-1,TRBD2,TGTGCCAGCAGTGCAGGGCGGGGGTACACAGATACGCAGTATTTT,CASSAGRGYTDTQYF
TRBJ2-1,NA,TRBV28,NA,TGTGCCAGCAGTGCTCCGGGTCTAAGAAATGAGCAGTTCTTC,CASSAPGLRNEQFF
TRBJ1-1,NA,TRBV6-5,NA,TGTGCCAGCAGTTACTGGGACCCGGGGGTGGCTTTCTTT,CASSYWDPGVAFF
TRBJ2-3,NA,TRBV6-4,NA,TGTGCCAGCAGTTCAGGGCACGGCACAGATACGCAGTATTTT,CASSSGHGTDTQYF
TRBJ1-1,NA,TRBV6-6,NA,TGTGCCAGCAGGAACAGGGCGAACACTGAAGCTTTCTTT,CASRNRANTEAFF
TRBJ2-7,NA,TRBV28,NA,TGTGCCAGCAGCGAGCCGAAGTACTACGAGCAGTACTTC,CASSEPKYYEQYF
TRBJ1-1,few,TRBV14,TRBD1,TGTGCCAGCAGCGAACAGGGGGGGAACACTGAAGCTTTCTTT,CASSEQGGNTEAFF
TRBJ1-5,once,TRBV5-8,NA,TGTGCCAGCAGCTTGTCACGGGGGTCCAATCAGCCCCAGCATTTT,CASSLSRGSNQPQHF
TRBJ2-7,NA,TRBV27,TRBD1,TGTGCCAGCAGTGCCTCCGGGACAGGCTCCTACGAGCAGTACTTC,CASSASGTGSYEQYF
TRBJ2-3,few,TRBV5-1,NA,TGCGCCAGCCGTGTTAGCGAGAGCACAGATACGCAGTATTTT,CASRVSESTDTQYF
TRBJ1-1,NA,TRBV5-1,TRBD1,TGCGCCAGCAGGCCCGGGACAGGGAGTAGAGCTTTCTTT,CASRPGTGSRAFF
TRBJ1-5,NA,TRBV19,TRBD1,TGTGCCAGCGGGACAGGATGGGGCAATCAGCCCCAGCATTTT,CASGTGWGNQPQHF
TRBJ1-5,NA,TRBV19,NA,TGTGCCAGTAGCCGTGAGGTGGTTTCCGGCCAGCCCCAGCATTTT,CASSREVVSGQPQHF
TRBJ1-2,NA,TRBV27,NA,TGTGCCAGCGGAGACAGTCACTATGGCTACACCTTC,CASGDSHYGYTF
TRBJ2-5,NA,TRBV6-1,TRBD2,TGTGCCAGCAGTGAAAGGGCTAGCGGAAAAGAGACCCAGTACTTC,CASSERASGKETQYF
TRBJ1-2,NA,TRBV5-6,TRBD1,TGTGCCAGCAGCCCAGGGGACAGTCTCTATGGCTACACCTTC,CASSPGDSLYGYTF
TRBJ1-2,once,TRBV19,NA,TGTGCCAGTAGTCTGAGCGACGACAGGACTAACTATGGCTACACCTTC,CASSLSDDRTNYGYTF
TRBJ2-5,few,TRBV11-2,NA,TGTGCCAGCAGCCACTTGTCAGAGACCCAGTACTTC,CASSHLSETQYF
TRBJ1-1,NA,TRBV5-6,NA,TGTGCCAGCAGCTTGTTTGCGGGGATGAACACTGAAGCCTTCTTT,CASSLFAGMNTEAFF
TRBJ1-2,NA,TRBV19,TRBD1,TGTGCCAGTATCCCGCCGGCGGGACAGGGGGCGCGGGATGGCTACACCTTC,CASIPPAGQGARDGYTF
TRBJ1-4,NA,TRBV4-2,TRBD1,TGTGCCAGCAGCTCTGACCCGGGACAGGGAGGTGAAAAACTGTTTTTT,CASSSDPGQGGEKLFF
TRBJ2-2,few,TRBV7-2,TRBD2,TGTGCCAGCAGCCTGGGACTAGCGGGAGTAGGGTACACCGGGGAGCTGTTTTTT,CASSLGLAGVGYTGELFF
TRBJ1-1,once,TRBV18,TRBD1,TGTGCCAGCTCACTCCCGACAGGGGTGAACACTGAAGCTTTCTTT,CASSLPTGVNTEAFF
TRBJ2-7,NA,TRBV7-3,NA,TGTGCCAGCAGCTTAGGCGGGGCAGGGAACTACGAGCAGTACTTC,CASSLGGAGNYEQYF
TRBJ1-1,NA,TRBV25-1,NA,TGTGCCAGCAGTGAACACGGGAGAAACACTGAAGCTTTCTTT,CASSEHGRNTEAFF
TRBJ2-2,NA,TRBV9,NA,TGTGCCAGCAGCGGGAGGATTCACGCGAACACCGGGGAGCTGTTTTTT,CASSGRIHANTGELFF
TRBJ1-5,NA,TRBV19,TRBD1,TGTGCCAGTAGTAACCGGGGACAGGACTTAAATCAGCCCCAGCATTTT,CASSNRGQDLNQPQHF
TRBJ2-7,few,TRBV5-6,TRBD1,TGTGCCAGCAGCCCCGGGACAGGGGTATCCTACGAGCAGTACTTC,CASSPGTGVSYEQYF
TRBJ2-5,NA,TRBV7-2,TRBD2,TGTGCCAGCAGCTTAATTTTCCGGACTAGCGGGGGTGAGACCCAGTACTTC,CASSLIFRTSGGETQYF
TRBJ2-7,NA,TRBV5-1,TRBD2,TGCGCCAGCCGTGGCGAAGGGAGGGACGAGCAGTACTTC,CASRGEGRDEQYF
TRBJ1-4,NA,TRBV11-1,TRBD1,TGTGCCAGGGTAGGACCGAGGGACAGAAATGAAAAACTGTTTTTT,CARVGPRDRNEKLFF
TRBJ1-4,many,TRBV4-2,TRBD1,TGTGCCAGCAGCCAAGATGGGACAGGTGGAGAAAAACTGTTTTTT,CASSQDGTGGEKLFF
TRBJ2-3,NA,TRBV20-1,NA,TGCAGTGTGGCTAGCGAAGATACGCAGTATTTT,CSVASEDTQYF
TRBJ2-2,NA,TRBV29-1,TRBD1,TGCAGCGTGTCTAGGGCGGGACAGGGGTTTCACGGGGAGCTGTTTTTT,CSVSRAGQGFHGELFF
TRBJ1-1,NA,TRBV6-5,NA,TGTGCCAGCAGTTACTCGGATCCTGGGGGCGAAGCTTTCTTT,CASSYSDPGGEAFF
TRBJ2-3,once,TRBV5-1,NA,TGCGCCAGCAGCTTTCTAAGCACTAGCACAGATACGCAGTATTTT,CASSFLSTSTDTQYF
TRBJ2-7,NA,TRBV11-2,NA,TGTGCCAGCAGCCCCCCAAGCCCCGGCTACGAGCAGTACTTC,CASSPPSPGYEQYF
TRBJ1-2,NA,TRBV28,NA,TGTGCCAGCCAAATCGACAGGAACTATGGCTACCCCTTC,CASQIDRNYGYPF
TRBJ2-1,NA,TRBV7-2,TRBD2,TGTGCCAGCAGCCTGGGACTAGCGGAATCCAATGAGCAGTTCTTC,CASSLGLAESNEQFF
TRBJ1-5,few,TRBV19,NA,TGTGCCGTAAGCCAGGGTTTTAGCAATCAGCCCCAGCATTTT,CAVSQGFSNQPQHF
TRBJ2-3,NA,TRBV9,TRBD1,TGTGCCAGCAGCGTAGTCAGGGGGCCGGCAGATACGCAGTATTTT,CASSVVRGPADTQYF
TRBJ1-5,NA,TRBV5-1,TRBD1,TGCGCCAGCAGCGTTGGGACAGGGGAATTTCAGCCCCAGAATTTT,CASSVGTGEFQPQNF
TRBJ1-2,NA,TRBV29-1,TRBD1,TGCAGCGTTTATACAGGGGGAGACTATGGCTACACCTTC,CSVYTGGDYGYTF
TRBJ2-7,NA,TRBV7-2,NA,TGTGCCAGCAGGCCTAACCCAACTAGCTCCTACGAGCAGTACTTC,CASRPNPTSSYEQYF
TRBJ1-1,NA,TRBV5-1,TRBD1,TGCGCCAGCAGCTGGGGGACAGGCCTCACTGAAGCTTTCTTT,CASSWGTGLTEAFF
TRBJ2-7,NA,TRBV4-3,NA,TGCGCCAGCAGCCAAGGGACTTCCGGGCGGCGCTACGAGCAGTACTTC,CASSQGTSGRRYEQYF
TRBJ2-5,NA,TRBV5-1,TRBD2,TGCGCCAGCAGCTTGTACCTAGCGGGGGGGAAAGAGACCCAGTACTTC,CASSLYLAGGKETQYF
TRBJ2-1,few,TRBV7-2,TRBD2,TGTGCCAGCAGCTCAGGGACTAGCATCTTTAATGAGCAGTTCTTC,CASSSGTSIFNEQFF